This TCR beta chain was sequenced for a study of technical replicates of blood from a few donors. The CDR3 runs 17 residues. Germline loops: CDR1 LGHNT, CDR2 FRNRAP. V lost 4 bases to trimming and J lost 0 bases; unmatched junction nucleotides: 9. TCRdb's table, derived via immunoSEQ multiplex PCR, lists solely in-frame clones and lacks some. This table has approximately 82,000 clones, about 91% appearing once. This clone turned up a few times. The sequenced sample was T cells isolated from PBMCs. The clonotype was recovered from a human donor in good health. Some clones in this sample may be carry-over from other donors' samples. V gene TRBV12-5 combines with J gene TRBJ1-1, with 9 bases fitting TRBD1. CDR3 residues: CASGSLSGTGMNTEAFF. CDR3 nucleotides: TGTGCTAGTGGTTCGTTATCCGGGACAGGGATGAACACTGAAGCTTTCTTT.